This T cell receptor (beta chain) emerged from a study of shared clonotypes between healthy human individuals. Study summary: Three plates each covered CD4 naive and memory; CD8 naive two, CD8 memory one.

This CDR3 contains 15 residues. Germline V lookup: CDR1 SSHAT, CDR2 FNYEAQ (reference sequence). Source study methods: With immunoSEQ giving junction-only sequences and no quality scores, filtering differed. The assay was immunoSEQ multiplex PCR, and TCRdb's table has in-frame clones only and misses some. V and J calls and clone size are as listed in that table; D and trimming were resolved from the DNA. The repertoire holds 550,000 to 600,000 clones, with 95% to 98% as singletons. The naive CD8 population came from CD45RO-negative cells selected for CCR7, without terminally differentiated effector memory CD45RA+ cells. The study's findings and limits: Shared clonotypes: 4.5% to 5% naive CD4, approximately 3.4% naive CD8, about 2.5% memory CD4, under 0.45% memory CD8. Naive subsets, compared against memory subsets, generally had larger estimated richness values.

Regarding this clone: What it recognizes is unknown. A read error may produce the germline difference seen at one junction end.

The chain uses TRBV7-7 and TRBJ2-3; 10 bases line up with TRBD2. Sequencing was performed on naive CD8+ T cells sorted from blood. The sequence derives from a man aged 30 to 45 in good health. The DNA for the CDR3 is TGTGCTAGCAGCTTTGGGACTAGCGGCACAGATACGCAGTATTTT. As protein: CASSFGTSGTDTQYF.